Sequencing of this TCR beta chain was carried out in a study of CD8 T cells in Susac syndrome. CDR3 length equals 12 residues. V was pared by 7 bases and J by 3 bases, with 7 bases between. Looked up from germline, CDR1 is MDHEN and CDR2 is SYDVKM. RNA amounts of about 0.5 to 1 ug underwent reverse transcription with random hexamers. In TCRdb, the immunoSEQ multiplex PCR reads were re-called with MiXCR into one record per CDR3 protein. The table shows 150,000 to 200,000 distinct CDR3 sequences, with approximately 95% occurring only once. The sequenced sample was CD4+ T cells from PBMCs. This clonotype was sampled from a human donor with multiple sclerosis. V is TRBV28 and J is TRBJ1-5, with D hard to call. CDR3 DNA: TGTGCCAGCACTCAGATCAATCAGCCCCAGCATTTT. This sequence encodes CASTQINQPQHF.